Below are 13 T cell receptor beta chains sequenced from a single sample in a study of cytomegalovirus exposure and HLA in healthy donors. A multiplex PCR was run with 60 Vbeta primers and 13 Jbeta primers. Repertoires were generated with immunoSEQ multiplex PCR, while TCRdb's copy carries only in-frame clones and drops some. The sample has roughly 140,000 clones, roughly 82% seen once. The sequenced sample consisted of PBMCs. These receptors all stem from a man between 25 and 39 years old in good health and CMV-seropositive.

V usage is TRBV14 and J usage is TRBJ2-5; a weak D match, TRBD2 (5 bases). Near its end, the DNA agrees better with TRBJ2-7, so the J call may be wrong. This CDR3 spans 14 amino acids. CDR1 is SGHDN and CDR2 is FVKESK in the germline V gene. The CDR3, as DNA: TGTGCCAGCAGCCAAGATTTCGGAGGAAGCGAGCAGTACTTC. Amino acid sequence: CASSQDFGGSEQYF.

V is TRBV7-8 and J is TRBJ2-1, with D possibly matching TRBD2 (6 bases). Germline values: CDR1 SGHVS, CDR2 FQNEAQ. The CDR3 is 16 amino acids. The V end lost 6 bases, the J end lost 4 bases, and 19 bases lay between the germline ends. The CDR3 sequence: CASSNNLGGGYNEQFF. The CDR3 DNA reads TGTGCCAGCAGTAACAACTTGGGCGGAGGGTACAATGAGCAGTTCTTC.

The gene calls are TRBV7-2 and TRBJ1-5; D might be TRBD1 (5 bases). V was pared by 4 bases and J by 2 bases, with 12 bases between. CDR3 length: 15 residues. Germline CDR1 and CDR2: SGHTA and FQGNSA. The CDR3 here is CASSSAGGGNQPQHF. The DNA for the CDR3 is TGTGCCAGCAGCTCCGCGGGGGGGGGCAATCAGCCCCAGCATTTT.

The DNA for the CDR3 is TGTGCCAGCAGCTTAAGACCGGACATTGTCACGCAGTATTTT. It translates to CASSLRPDIVTQYF. The gene calls are TRBV11-2 and TRBJ2-3; the D gene is possibly TRBD1 (5 bases). With 2 bases removed from V and 9 bases from J, the gap between germline ends came to 15 bases. The CDR3 has 14 residues. Germline CDR1 SGHAT, CDR2 FQNNGV.

The V call is TRBV4-1, the J call TRBJ2-7; TRBD2 aligns across 9 bases. V lost 3 bases to trimming and J lost 2 bases; unmatched junction nucleotides: 5. CDR3 length: 15 amino acids. Germline-derived CDR1 and CDR2 are MGHRA and YSYEKL. The CDR3 loop is CASSHPSGTTYEQYF. The CDR3 DNA reads TGCGCCAGCAGCCATCCTAGCGGGACGACCTACGAGCAGTACTTC.

This clone appeared once. V is TRBV9 and J is TRBJ1-1, with D uncertain. This CDR3 contains 14 residues. Germline CDR1 is SGDLS and CDR2 is YYNGEE. V lost 4 bases and J 4 bases, leaving 14 bases between the germline ends. CDR3 loop: CASSLSPVSTEAFF. The CDR3 DNA reads TGTGCCAGCAGCCTTAGCCCAGTGAGCACTGAAGCTTTCTTT.

The chain recombines TRBV14 with TRBJ1-5, with TRBD1 as a possible D gene (6 bases). The ends were cut back, 4 bases at V and 1 base at J, with 23 bases in the middle. CDR1 is SGHDN and CDR2 is FVKESK in the germline V gene. The CDR3 totals 19 residues. CDR3 DNA: TGTGCCAGCAGCCCGCGCCGGGGACATTTTTTTTTGAGCAATCAGCCCCAGCATTTT. Translation: CASSPRRGHFFLSNQPQHF.

This clone was found once. The rearrangement joins TRBV7-2 to TRBJ2-2, with D uncertain. Germline CDR1 and CDR2: SGHTA and FQGNSA. The CDR3 spans 17 residues. The V and J ends lost 0 bases and 1 base respectively, with 12 bases between them. Written as DNA, the CDR3 is TGTGCCAGCAGCTTAGCAGTGGCCGTCTTGAACACCGGGGAGCTGTTTTTT. As protein: CASSLAVAVLNTGELFF.

J is TRBJ1-2 and V is TRBV6-5; TRBD1 agrees at 7 bases. The CDR3 runs to 14 residues. CDR1 is MNHEY, CDR2 SVGAGI, per germline. Germline trimming cut 6 bases from V and 5 bases from J; bases unmatched to any gene: 9. The CDR3 loop is CASRPTGAGYGYTF. The CDR3 nucleotides are TGTGCCAGCAGACCCACAGGGGCAGGGTATGGCTACACCTTC.

V usage is TRBV14 and J usage is TRBJ1-5; weak D call: TRBD1 (5 bases). Germline loops: CDR1 SGHDN, CDR2 FVKESK. V lost 1 base to trimming and J lost 8 bases, with 15 bases between them. The CDR3 sequence is 15 residues long. The CDR3 DNA is TGTGCCAGCAGCCAAGGCTTAAGGGGTGAGGAGCCCCAGCATTTT. This encodes CASSQGLRGEEPQHF.

This clone was seen only once. J is TRBJ2-5 and V is TRBV4-1, with TRBD2 as a possible D gene (5 bases). Trimming pared 3 bases from V and 7 bases from J, leaving 12 bases between. CDR3 length equals 13 residues. Germline V gives CDR1 MGHRA, CDR2 YSYEKL. The CDR3 nucleotides are TGCGCCAGCAGCCACGACGGGGAAGGGACCCAGTACTTC. Its translation: CASSHDGEGTQYF.

The J gene is TRBJ2-2, the V gene TRBV28; D gene unclear. The V end lost 10 bases, the J end lost 1 base, and 13 bases lay between the germline ends. Germline lookup yields CDR1 MDHEN and CDR2 SYDVKM. The CDR3 contains 14 residues. The CDR3 sequence: CATNGEVNTGELFF. Here the CDR3 DNA reads TGTGCCACCAACGGCGAGGTGAACACCGGGGAGCTGTTTTTT.

This chain uses TRBV27 with TRBJ1-3, with D perhaps matching TRBD1 (5 bases). The CDR3 runs to 17 residues. The V and J ends lost 5 bases and 5 bases respectively, with 22 bases between them. Germline loops: CDR1 MNHEY, CDR2 SMNVEV (reference sequence). DNA of the CDR3: TGTGCCAGCAGTGCCATAGGACATCCTCTTACCCGAAACACCATATATTTT. Its translation is CASSAIGHPLTRNTIYF.